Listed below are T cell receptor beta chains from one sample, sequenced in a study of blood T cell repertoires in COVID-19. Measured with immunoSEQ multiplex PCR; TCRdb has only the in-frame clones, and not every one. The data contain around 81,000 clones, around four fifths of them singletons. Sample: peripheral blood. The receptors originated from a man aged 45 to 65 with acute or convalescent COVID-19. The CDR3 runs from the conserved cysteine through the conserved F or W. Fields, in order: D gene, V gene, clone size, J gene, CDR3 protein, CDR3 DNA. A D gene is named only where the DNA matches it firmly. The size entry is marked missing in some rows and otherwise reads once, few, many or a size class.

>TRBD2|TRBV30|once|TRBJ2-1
CAWSGGGKNEQFF
TGTGCCTGGAGTGGCGGGGGAAAGAATGAGCAGTTCTTC
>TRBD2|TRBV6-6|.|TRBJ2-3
CASSTSGGSTDTQYF
TGTGCCAGCAGCACTAGCGGGGGAAGCACAGATACGCAGTATTTT
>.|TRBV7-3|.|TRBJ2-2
CASSPGQTNTGELFF
TGTGCCAGCAGCCCGGGTCAAACGAACACCGGGGAGCTGTTTTTT
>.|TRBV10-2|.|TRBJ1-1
CASSEREYSEAFF
TGCGCCAGCAGTGAGAGGGAGTACTCTGAAGCTTTCTTT
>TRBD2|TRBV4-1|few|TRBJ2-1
CASSQDQGTSGSYEQFF
TGCGCCAGCAGCCAAGATCAGGGAACTAGCGGGAGTTATGAGCAGTTCTTC
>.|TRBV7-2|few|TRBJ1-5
CASSPQGNQPQHF
TGTGCCAGCAGCCCACAGGGAAATCAGCCCCAGCATTTT
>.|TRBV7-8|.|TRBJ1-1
CASSLRGTEAFF
TGTGCCAGCAGTTTAAGGGGAACTGAAGCTTTCTTT
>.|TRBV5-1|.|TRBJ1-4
CASTPDTANEKLFF
TGCGCCAGCACCCCAGACACCGCTAATGAAAAACTGTTTTTT
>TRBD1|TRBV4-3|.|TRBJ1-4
CASSQVGTGATNEKLFF
TGCGCCAGCAGCCAAGTGGGGACAGGGGCAACTAATGAAAAACTGTTTTTT
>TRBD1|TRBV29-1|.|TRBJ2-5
CSVETTGFGTQYF
TGCAGCGTTGAAACGACAGGGTTTGGGACCCAGTACTTC
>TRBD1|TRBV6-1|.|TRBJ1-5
CASSEVWDRVNQPQHF
TGTGCCAGCAGTGAGGTATGGGACAGGGTTAATCAGCCCCAGCATTTT
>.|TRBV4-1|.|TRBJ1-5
CASSQDRGANQPQHF
TGCGCCAGCAGCCAAGATCGGGGGGCAAATCAGCCCCAGCATTTT
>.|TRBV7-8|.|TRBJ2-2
CASSLGRYTGELFF
TGTGCCAGCAGCCTGGGGCGTTACACCGGGGAGCTGTTTTTT
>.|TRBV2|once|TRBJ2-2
CASETSRNTGELFF
TGTGCCAGCGAAACCTCGCGGAACACCGGGGAGCTGTTTTTT
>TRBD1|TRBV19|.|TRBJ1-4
CASSALTGGNEKLFF
TGTGCCAGTAGTGCCTTGACAGGGGGTAATGAAAAACTGTTTTTT
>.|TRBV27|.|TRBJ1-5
CASSLLGGNQPQHF
TGTGCCAGCAGTTTATTAGGGGGCAATCAGCCCCAGCATTTT
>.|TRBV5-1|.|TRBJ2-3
CASSLTPSTGTSTDTQYF
TGCGCCAGCAGCTTAACCCCTTCGACAGGCACTAGCACAGATACGCAGTATTTT
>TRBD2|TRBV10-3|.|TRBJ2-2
CAISILAGDTGELFF
TGTGCCATCAGCATACTAGCGGGAGACACCGGGGAGCTGTTTTTT
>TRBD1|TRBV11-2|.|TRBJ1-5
CASSLGTGVESQPQHF
TGTGCCAGCAGCTTGGGGACAGGGGTTGAAAGTCAGCCCCAGCATTTT
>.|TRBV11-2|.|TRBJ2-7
CASSLLTAYEQYF
TGTGCCAGCAGCTTATTGACAGCCTACGAGCAGTACTTC
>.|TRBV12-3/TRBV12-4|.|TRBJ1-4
CASSPRNEKLFF
TGTGCCAGCAGTCCCCGTAATGAAAAACTGTTTTTT
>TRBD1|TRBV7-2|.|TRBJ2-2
CASSAVTGVAGELFF
TGTGCCAGCAGCGCAGTCACAGGGGTAGCCGGGGAGCTGTTTTTT
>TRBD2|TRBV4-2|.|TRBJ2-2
CASSPRPAGLNTGELFF
TGTGCCAGCAGCCCCAGGCCAGCGGGGCTGAACACCGGGGAGCTGTTTTTT
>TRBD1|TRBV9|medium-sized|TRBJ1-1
CASSPRQGGTEAFF
TGTGCCAGCAGCCCCCGACAGGGAGGCACTGAAGCTTTCTTT
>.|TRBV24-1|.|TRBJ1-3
CATGEGNTIYF
TGTGCCACCGGGGAGGGAAACACCATATATTTT
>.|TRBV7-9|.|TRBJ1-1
CASSFSGDNTEAFF
TGTGCCAGCAGCTTCAGCGGGGACAACACTGAAGCTTTCTTT
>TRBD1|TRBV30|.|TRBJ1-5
CAWGQGMNQPQHF
TGTGCCTGGGGACAGGGTATGAATCAGCCCCAGCATTTT
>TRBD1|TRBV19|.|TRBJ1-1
CASSSLDRQGAAFF
TGTGCCAGTAGTAGTCTCGATCGACAGGGGGCAGCTTTCTTT
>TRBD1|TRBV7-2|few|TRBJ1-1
CASSAGTANTEAFF
TGTGCCAGCAGCGCCGGGACAGCAAACACTGAAGCTTTCTTT
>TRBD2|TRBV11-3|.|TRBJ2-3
CASSRTSDGTDTQYF
TGTGCCAGCAGCCGGACTAGCGACGGCACAGATACGCAGTATTTT
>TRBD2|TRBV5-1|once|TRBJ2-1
CASRPGTSGANEQFF
TGCGCCAGCAGACCCGGGACTAGCGGGGCCAATGAGCAGTTCTTC
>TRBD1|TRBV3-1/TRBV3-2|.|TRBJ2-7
CASSRQALAGQGGHEQYF
TGTGCCAGCAGCCGTCAGGCCCTCGCGGGACAGGGTGGCCACGAGCAGTACTTC
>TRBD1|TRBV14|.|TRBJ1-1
CASSLLPGQGYTEAFF
TGTGCCAGCAGCCTCCTCCCGGGACAGGGTTACACTGAAGCTTTCTTT
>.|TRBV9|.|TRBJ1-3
CASSPGPEGIHF
TGTGCCAGCAGCCCCGGACCCGAGGGAATACATTTT
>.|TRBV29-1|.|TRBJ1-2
CSVEKGDLNYGYTF
TGCAGCGTTGAGAAAGGAGATCTAAACTATGGCTACACCTTC
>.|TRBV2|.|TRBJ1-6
CASSEVGGSYNSPLHF
TGTGCCAGCAGTGAAGTTGGGGGGTCCTATAATTCACCCCTCCACTTT
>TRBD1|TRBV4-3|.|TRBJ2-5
CASSQTDRDRQTQYF
TGCGCCAGCAGCCAAACGGACCGGGACAGACAGACCCAGTACTTC